This record looks at one T cell receptor beta chain sequence and its context. No antigen is known for it. These data originate in a study of blood T cells in healthy people across ages. Together with a sample-barcoded 5' primer, a J-beta primer mix was included in a second PCR lasting about 7 to 11 cycles. Through a template-switch adaptor with 12 random nucleotides, each cDNA molecule received a tag. The study obtained at least 2.5 million CDR3-containing paired-end reads from every sample. TCRdb reanalysed the 5' RACE reads using MiXCR and keeps one entry per CDR3 protein. The top ten clones hold 10% to 15% of a sample with approximately 880,000 distinct CDR3 sequences, 48% of them seen once. Study-level points and caveats: PBMCs that were unsorted prevented a conclusive naive versus antigen-experienced comparison. Roughly linear age-related decline in beta diversity appeared, significant by age approximately 43.

CDR1 is SGDLS and CDR2 is YYNGEE in the germline V gene. The CDR3 sequence is 20 residues long. V was clipped by 3 bases and J by 0 bases; unmatched bases: 15. What was sequenced was blood. The J gene is TRBJ2-7, the V gene TRBV9; the match to TRBD2 covers 13 bases. The TCR comes from a man younger than 40 in good health. The CDR3 loop is CASSARKLTSGGLCSYEQYF. The DNA for the CDR3 is TGTGCCAGCAGCGCCAGGAAGCTGACTAGCGGGGGGCTCTGCTCCTACGAGCAGTACTTC.